The rows below give T cell receptor beta chains drawn from one sample of a study of T cell changes during pregnancy in multiple sclerosis. TCRdb's table, derived via immunoSEQ multiplex PCR, lists solely in-frame clones and lacks some. The sample contains some 69,000 clones, 90% of which appear only once. This specimen consisted of peripheral blood, obtained in the second trimester of pregnancy. These receptors all come from a female donor in good health, enrolled as a control in a pregnancy study. Both conserved end residues are part of each CDR3. Fields, in order: D gene, clone size, J gene, V gene, CDR3 protein, CDR3 DNA. D genes are given only for firm matches. Part of the rows lack a size; the others show once, few, many or a class for expanded clones.

TRBD2,.,TRBJ2-1,TRBV28,CASRLAGVYEQFF,TGTGCCAGCCGACTAGCGGGAGTTTATGAGCAGTTCTTC
TRBD1,.,TRBJ1-2,TRBV9,CASSGTGHYGYTF,TGTGCCAGCAGCGGGACAGGGCACTATGGCTACACCTTC
.,.,TRBJ2-7,TRBV6-5,CASSYRGYEQYF,TGTGCCAGCAGTTACCGGGGATACGAGCAGTACTTC
.,.,TRBJ1-1,TRBV10-3,CAIRPSSQNTEAFF,TGTGCCATCAGACCCAGTTCCCAGAACACTGAAGCTTTCTTT
.,once,TRBJ2-7,TRBV18,CASSSQQHYEQYF,TGTGCCAGCTCATCTCAACAGCATTACGAGCAGTACTTC
.,.,TRBJ2-7,TRBV6-6,CASSPQGHEQYF,TGTGCCAGCAGTCCACAGGGACACGAGCAGTACTTC
TRBD1,.,TRBJ2-7,TRBV11-3,CASSLGTGGPHEQYF,TGTGCCAGCAGCTTAGGCACAGGGGGCCCCCACGAGCAGTACTTC
TRBD2,.,TRBJ2-3,TRBV13,CASSGPGLADTQYF,TGTGCCAGCAGCGGCCCGGGACTAGCAGATACGCAGTATTTT
.,.,TRBJ2-6,TRBV28,CASSLEGFSGANVLTF,TGTGCCAGCAGTTTAGAGGGTTTCTCTGGGGCCAACGTCCTGACTTTC
TRBD2,.,TRBJ2-3,TRBV18,CASSRRTSGDTDTQYF,TGTGCCAGCTCTCGACGGACTAGCGGGGACACAGATACGCAGTATTTT
TRBD2,once,TRBJ2-1,TRBV11-2,CASSLAVAGAYEQFF,TGTGCCAGCAGCTTAGCGGTAGCGGGAGCTTATGAGCAGTTCTTC
.,once,TRBJ1-5,TRBV10-2,CATRQVDNQPQHF,TGCGCCACCCGACAGGTTGACAATCAGCCCCAGCATTTT
TRBD1,.,TRBJ1-1,TRBV29-1,CSVDSGTANTEAFF,TGCAGCGTTGATTCCGGGACAGCGAACACTGAAGCTTTCTTT
TRBD1,.,TRBJ1-3,TRBV11-2,CASSQTDRVKGNTIYF,TGTGCCAGCAGCCAAACAGACAGGGTTAAAGGAAACACCATATATTTT
.,.,TRBJ1-2,TRBV7-2,CASSTSETGYGYTF,TGTGCCAGCAGCACCTCGGAGACGGGCTATGGCTACACCTTC
.,.,TRBJ2-2,TRBV5-4,CASSGTGRNTGELFF,TGTGCCAGCAGCGGTACAGGGAGAAACACCGGGGAGCTGTTTTTT
TRBD1,.,TRBJ2-1,TRBV11-1,CASSPRQGYNEQFF,TGTGCCAGCAGCCCACGACAGGGGTACAATGAGCAGTTCTTC
TRBD2,.,TRBJ2-7,TRBV5-4,CASSWGPSGGKEQYF,TGTGCCAGCAGCTGGGGCCCTAGCGGGGGCAAGGAGCAGTACTTC
TRBD1,.,TRBJ2-3,TRBV29-1,CSVEGQGPDTQYF,TGCAGCGTTGAGGGACAGGGACCAGATACGCAGTATTTT
TRBD1,.,TRBJ1-1,TRBV5-4,CASRQTGGTEAFF,TGTGCCAGCAGACAAACAGGGGGCACTGAAGCTTTCTTT
TRBD1,once,TRBJ2-7,TRBV11-3,CASSLGQGAHEQYF,TGTGCCAGCAGCTTAGGGCAGGGGGCTCACGAGCAGTACTTC
.,.,TRBJ1-1,TRBV6-1,CASSSPQGMNTEAFF,TGTGCCAGCAGTAGCCCCCAGGGGATGAACACTGAAGCTTTCTTT
TRBD1,.,TRBJ2-2,TRBV5-6,CASSYGTANTGELFF,TGTGCCAGCAGCTACGGGACAGCTAACACCGGGGAGCTGTTTTTT
TRBD2,.,TRBJ2-3,TRBV6-1,CASKDGGITDTQYF,TGTGCCAGCAAAGACGGGGGGATCACAGATACGCAGTATTTT
TRBD1,.,TRBJ1-2,TRBV18,CASSPPWTGSRGYGYTF,TGTGCCAGCTCACCACCGTGGACAGGGTCTCGAGGCTATGGCTACACCTTC
.,.,TRBJ2-5,TRBV6-1,CASVTAPETQYF,TGTGCCAGCGTTACAGCCCCAGAGACCCAGTACTTC
.,.,TRBJ2-3,TRBV29-1,CSVEPSPDTQYF,TGCAGCGTTGAACCGAGTCCAGATACGCAGTATTTT
TRBD2,.,TRBJ2-1,TRBV9,CASRPGLAGAYNEQFF,TGTGCCAGCAGGCCGGGACTAGCGGGCGCCTACAATGAGCAGTTCTTC
TRBD1,.,TRBJ1-2,TRBV19,CASSIATGEGYGYTF,TGTGCCAGCAGTATCGCGACAGGGGAGGGCTATGGCTACACCTTC
.,.,TRBJ1-3,TRBV7-6,CASSLAPGSIGNTIYF,TGTGCCAGCAGCTTAGCGCCGGGGAGTATAGGAAACACCATATATTTT
TRBD1,.,TRBJ2-7,TRBV6-5,CASSYGTVGYEQYF,TGTGCCAGCAGTTACGGGACAGTCGGCTACGAGCAGTACTTC
.,.,TRBJ2-3,TRBV19,CASSIGAYTQYF,TGTGCCAGTAGTATAGGAGCTTATACGCAGTATTTT
.,.,TRBJ2-1,TRBV7-6,CASSLAGTREQFF,TGTGCCAGCAGCTTAGCGGGGACTCGTGAGCAGTTCTTC
TRBD2,.,TRBJ2-3,TRBV7-3,CASSFSSGGTDTQYF,TGTGCCAGCAGCTTCTCTAGCGGGGGCACAGATACGCAGTATTTT
.,.,TRBJ2-5,TRBV5-6,CASSLFVREGAETQYF,TGTGCCAGCAGCTTATTTGTACGGGAGGGGGCAGAGACCCAGTACTTC
TRBD2,.,TRBJ2-1,TRBV9,CASSVWREGREQFF,TGTGCCAGCAGCGTATGGCGGGAGGGACGTGAGCAGTTCTTC
.,.,TRBJ2-1,TRBV1,CTSSQPLLAGGPFNEQFF,TGCACCAGCAGCCAACCCCTCTTAGCGGGAGGGCCGTTTAATGAGCAGTTCTTC
TRBD1,.,TRBJ2-7,TRBV19,CASSIQRGQGSEQYF,TGTGCCAGTAGTATCCAGAGGGGACAGGGTTCCGAGCAGTACTTC
TRBD2,.,TRBJ2-1,TRBV7-3,CASSPLAGVDEQFF,TGTGCCAGCAGCCCGCTGGCGGGGGTGGATGAGCAGTTCTTC
.,few,TRBJ2-7,TRBV28,CASSSPPAGRTYEQYF,TGTGCCAGCAGTTCACCGCCCGCGGGAAGAACCTACGAGCAGTACTTC
.,.,TRBJ2-7,TRBV11-2,CASAAIDYEQYF,TGTGCCAGCGCGGCTATCGATTACGAGCAGTACTTC
TRBD1,.,TRBJ1-1,TRBV10-1,CASSERQGGTEAFF,TGCGCCAGCAGTGAGCGACAGGGTGGCACTGAAGCTTTCTTT
TRBD2,once,TRBJ2-7,TRBV5-1,CASSTRPSGSYEQYF,TGCGCCAGCAGTACCCGACCTAGCGGCTCCTACGAGCAGTACTTC
.,.,TRBJ2-3,TRBV27,CASSLVGGGEQYF,TGTGCCAGCAGTTTAGTGGGGGGTGGCGAGCAGTATTTT
.,.,TRBJ1-1,TRBV30,CAWSVSGDTEAFF,TGTGCCTGGAGTGTATCAGGGGACACTGAAGCTTTCTTT
TRBD1,few,TRBJ1-1,TRBV4-1,CASSLSDRLNTEAFF,TGCGCCAGCAGCCTATCGGACAGGTTGAACACTGAAGCTTTCTTT
.,.,TRBJ2-7,TRBV10-3,CAIIPRVSYEQYF,TGTGCCATCATACCCAGGGTTTCCTACGAGCAGTACTTC
.,.,TRBJ1-5,TRBV7-8,CASSLALESNQPQHF,TGTGCCAGCAGCTTAGCCTTGGAGAGCAATCAGCCCCAGCATTTT
TRBD2,once,TRBJ2-7,TRBV2,CASRSGRAYEQYF,TGTGCCAGCAGGTCGGGGAGGGCCTACGAGCAGTACTTC
.,.,TRBJ2-2,TRBV5-5,CASSLPDTGELFF,TGTGCCAGCAGCTTGCCAGACACCGGGGAGCTGTTTTTT
TRBD2,.,TRBJ2-2,TRBV10-3,CAISATLAGGKNTGELFF,TGTGCCATCAGTGCAACACTAGCGGGGGGGAAGAACACCGGGGAGCTGTTTTTT
.,.,TRBJ2-1,TRBV2,CASGGNEQFF,TGTGCCAGTGGAGGTAATGAGCAGTTCTTC